The 23 T cell receptor beta chains reported below all come from one sample, sequenced in a study of blood T cell repertoires in COVID-19. Using immunoSEQ multiplex PCR, the repertoire was profiled, and TCRdb retains in-frame clones only, with some absent. This repertoire shows over 200,000 clones, 65% to 85% found once; its top ten account for 4.5% to 7%. The specimen sequenced was peripheral blood. All receptors derive from an elderly man with acute or convalescent COVID-19.

The gene calls are TRBV10-3 and TRBJ2-5, with D tentatively TRBD1 (6 bases). The V gene's germline CDR1 is ENHRY and CDR2 SYGVKD. The length of the CDR3 is 11 residues. V shed 11 bases and J shed 5 bases, with 12 bases lying between them. The CDR3 region is CASKGEETQYF. In nucleotides, the CDR3 is TGTGCCTCAAAGGGGGAGGAGACCCAGTACTTC.

This clone was counted between two and nine times. The gene calls are TRBV20-1 and TRBJ2-1; 11 nucleotides align to TRBD2. J gave up 15 bases and V 3 bases, and 4 bases lay outside the gene matches. Germline CDR1 reads DFQATT; CDR2 reads SNEGSKA (reference sequence). The CDR3 is 11 amino acids. The CDR3 coding sequence is TGCAGTGCTAGGGGACTAGCGGCAGTGTTCTTC. Residues: CSARGLAAVFF.

This sequence joins TRBV11-2 and TRBJ2-5, with TRBD2 matching over 14 bases. V lost 4 bases and J lost 4; bases outside the gene matches: 5. CDR1 SGHAT and CDR2 FQNNGV come from the germline V gene. The CDR3 sequence is 16 residues long. DNA of the CDR3: TGTGCCAGCAGCTCAAGACTAGCGGGAGGGGGAGAGACCCAGTACTTC. Its protein product is CASSSRLAGGGETQYF.

This clone was detected a few times. This rearrangement joins TRBV29-1 to TRBJ2-1; the D gene is possibly TRBD1 (6 bases). In germline, CDR1 is SQVTM, CDR2 ANQGSEA. V was pared by 4 bases and J by 16 bases, with 26 bases between. The CDR3 is made up of 14 amino acids. The CDR3 nucleotides are TGCAGCGTTGGGCCCCCCCCGATGGGGGCTATTATTTTCTTC. Translating it yields CSVGPPPMGAIIFF.

The genes are TRBV24-1 and TRBJ2-1; possible D gene TRBD1, 6 bases. CDR1 and CDR2 from the germline V gene are KGHDR and SFDVKD. This CDR3 region has 11 residues. Between the trimmed V and J ends, which lost 9 bases and 8 bases, there was a span of 10 bases. CDR3 residues: CATGRGYEQFF. As DNA, the CDR3 is TGTGCCACCGGCAGGGGATATGAGCAGTTCTTC.

This clone was found a few times. The CDR3 DNA is TGTGCCAGCAGCTTCGTAGGACAGGCTGGAAACACCATATATTTT. This translates into CASSFVGQAGNTIYF. The chain recombines TRBV7-2 with TRBJ1-3; 7 bases map to TRBD1. Looked up from germline, CDR1 is SGHTA and CDR2 is FQGNSA. With 3 bases clipped from V and 2 bases from J, the junction kept 4 bases outside the gene matches. The CDR3 runs to 15 residues.

V and J are TRBV19 and TRBJ2-3; maybe TRBD2 (6 bases). The germline V gene encodes CDR1 LNHDA and CDR2 SQIVND (reference sequence). There are 13 residues in the CDR3. Between the trimmed V and J ends, which lost 6 bases and 4 bases, there was a span of 11 bases. The CDR3 loop is CASSPGTSDTQYF. DNA of the CDR3: TGTGCCAGTAGCCCGGGGACTTCAGATACGCAGTATTTT.

V is TRBV29-1 and J is TRBJ2-7, with a weak D call TRBD1 (5 bases). V was cut by 7 bases and J by 6 bases, with 25 bases left in between. CDR1 is SQVTM and CDR2 is ANQGSEA in the germline V gene. The CDR3 is 15 residues long. CDR3 protein: CSGRKSRTREREQYF. In DNA form, the CDR3 reads TGCAGCGGAAGAAAATCACGGACAAGGGAACGCGAGCAGTACTTC.

This chain links TRBV18 with TRBJ1-1, with 7 bases aligning to TRBD1. J gave up 5 bases and V 6 bases, and 6 bases lay outside the gene matches. The CDR3 covers 13 residues. Germline assignment: CDR1 KGHSH and CDR2 LQKENI. The CDR3 coding sequence is TGTGCCAGCTCCCAAAACAGGGGTACTGAAGCTTTCTTT. This codes for CASSQNRGTEAFF.

The chain carries TRBV3-1 (or the pseudogene TRBV3-2) and TRBJ2-7; 8 bases are shared with TRBD2. The trim removed 3 bases at V and 3 bases at J, leaving 4 bases unmatched. Germline assignment: CDR1 LGHDT and CDR2 YNNKEL (reference sequence). The CDR3 is made up of 14 amino acids. This CDR3 reads CASSQASGHYEQYF. CDR3 nucleotide sequence: TGTGCCAGCAGCCAGGCTAGCGGGCACTACGAGCAGTACTTC.

The gene calls are TRBV18 and TRBJ1-5; D is possibly TRBD1 (6 bases). This CDR3 is 15 amino acids long. CDR1 KGHSH and CDR2 LQKENI come from the germline V gene. The germline V and J ends were trimmed by 4 bases and 10 bases, with 20 bases remaining between them. The CDR3 DNA reads as TGTGCCAGCTCACAAATACAGGGTGAGGAGCAACCCCAGCATTTT. Residues: CASSQIQGEEQPQHF. The full variable domain, completed using reference TRBV18 and TRBJ1-5, is NAGVMQNPRHLVRRRGQEARLRCSPMKGHSHVYWYRQLPEEGLKFMVYLQKENIIDESGMPKERFSAEFPKEGPSILRIQQVVRGDSAAYFCASSQIQGEEQPQHFGDGTRLSIL.

This sequence joins TRBV6-6 and TRBJ2-7; TRBD1 matches 11 bases. The CDR3 extends over 15 amino acids. Germline V gene lookup returns CDR1 MNHNY and CDR2 SVGAGI (reference sequence). The J segment lost 7 bases and the V segment lost 6 bases, leaving 11 bases of the junction unmatched. The CDR3 loop is CASSSRGQGAGEQYF. The CDR3 DNA is TGTGCCAGCAGCTCACGCGGACAGGGGGCGGGGGAGCAGTACTTC.

V usage is TRBV6-1 and J usage is TRBJ1-5, with no clear D. Trimming took off 1 base at V and 2 bases at J, with 6 bases between the two ends. CDR1 MNHNS and CDR2 SASEGT come from the germline V gene. The CDR3 covers 14 residues. In nucleotides, the CDR3 is TGTGCCAGCAGTGAAGGAAGAGGCAATCAGCCCCAGCATTTT. Amino acid sequence: CASSEGRGNQPQHF.

The sample holds a few counts of this clone. This chain joins TRBV3-1 (or the pseudogene TRBV3-2) and TRBJ1-3; the D gene is possibly TRBD1 (6 bases). Trimming shortened V by 6 bases and J by 0 bases, and 12 bases separated the two germline ends. The CDR3 runs 15 residues. Germline assignment: CDR1 LGHDT and CDR2 YNNKEL (reference sequence). Here the CDR3 reads CASRHGQSSGNTIYF. For the CDR3, the DNA is TGTGCCAGCAGACATGGACAGAGCTCTGGAAACACCATATATTTT.

The chain combines TRBV2 with TRBJ1-6, with 9 bases lining up with TRBD1. Germline V lookup: CDR1 SNHLY, CDR2 FYNNEI. V shed 5 bases, J shed 9 bases, and the junction held 8 bases outside the gene matches. This CDR3 has 15 residues. The CDR3 region has the DNA TGTGCCAGCAGTCTAGGGACAGGGATAGGTTCACCCCTCCACTTT. It specifies CASSLGTGIGSPLHF.

CDR3 loop: CASSLHTVDPRRGNYGYTF. CDR3 DNA sequence: TGTGCCAGCAGTCTACACACGGTCGACCCCCGCAGGGGGAACTATGGCTACACCTTC. The chain carries TRBV6-2 or TRBV6-3 and TRBJ1-2, with 7 nucleotides matching TRBD1. Trimming removed 5 bases from V and 2 bases from J; junction bases left unmatched: 20. Germline V lookup: CDR1 MNHEY, CDR2 SVGEGT. The CDR3 loop spans 19 amino acids.

The chain uses TRBV5-6 and TRBJ2-5; 7 bases agree with TRBD2. CDR1 is SGHDT and CDR2 is YYEEEE in the germline V gene. The CDR3 sequence is 12 residues long. The V segment lost 4 bases and the J segment 9 bases; nucleotides outside the gene matches: 6. The chain's CDR3 is CASSGRVSSQYF. CDR3 DNA sequence: TGTGCCAGCAGCGGGAGGGTTAGCTCCCAGTACTTC.

The CDR3 sequence is CAWSDTGVKEETQYF. The CDR3 DNA follows: TGTGCCTGGAGTGACACAGGGGTAAAGGAAGAGACCCAGTACTTC. V gene TRBV30 combines with J gene TRBJ2-5, with TRBD1 matching over 7 bases. With 1 base clipped from V and 3 bases from J, the junction kept 8 bases outside the gene matches. The germline V gene encodes CDR1 GTSNPN and CDR2 SVGIG (reference sequence). The CDR3 totals 15 residues.

This chain links TRBV5-4 with TRBJ2-7; TRBD1 might be the D (6 bases). Germline CDR1 SGHNT, CDR2 YYREEE (reference sequence). Trimming left V 4 bases short and J 4 bases short, with 15 bases between. The CDR3 consists of 14 residues. The CDR3 nucleotides read TGTGCCAGCAGCCCAAGGACAGACCCATACGAGCAGTACTTC. Protein sequence: CASSPRTDPYEQYF.

This chain uses TRBV7-2 with TRBJ1-4; 8 bases are shared with TRBD1. Germline CDR1 is SGHTA and CDR2 is FQGNSA. CDR3 length: 17 amino acids. The V segment lost 1 base and the J segment 7 bases; nucleotides outside the gene matches: 11. This chain's CDR3 is CASSLVAQGAWGEKLFF. In DNA, the CDR3 is TGTGCCAGCAGCTTAGTCGCCCAGGGGGCGTGGGGTGAAAAACTGTTTTTT.

V and J are TRBV5-1 and TRBJ2-6, with 11 bases lining up with TRBD1. CDR3 length: 17 amino acids. The germline V gene encodes CDR1 SGHRS and CDR2 YFSETQ. V lost 0 bases and J lost 3; bases outside the gene matches: 2. CDR3 DNA sequence: TGCGCCAGCAGCTTGGGGACAGGGGGCTTTGGGGCCAACGTCCTGACTTTC. Amino acid sequence: CASSLGTGGFGANVLTF.

This sequence joins TRBV20-1 and TRBJ1-2; no clear D gene. The CDR3 loop spans 14 amino acids. Germline V lookup: CDR1 DFQATT, CDR2 SNEGSKA (reference sequence). V was trimmed by 3 bases and J by 4 bases, leaving 15 bases between them. The chain's CDR3 is CSASWQANLYGYTF. The CDR3 bases are TGCAGTGCTAGTTGGCAGGCAAACCTCTATGGCTACACCTTC.

The chain links TRBV7-2 to TRBJ2-5; TRBD2 aligns across 12 bases. The CDR3 is 17 amino acids. The ends lost 6 bases at V and 0 bases at J; junction bases unmatched: 8. CDR1 is SGHTA and CDR2 is FQGNSA in the germline V gene. CDR3 in amino acids: CASSRTSGGPNQETQYF. The CDR3 DNA reads TGTGCCAGCAGTCGTACTAGCGGGGGGCCCAACCAAGAGACCCAGTACTTC.